Reported below is one T cell receptor beta chain. The CDR3 is 15 amino acids. V shed 6 bases, J shed 6 bases, and the junction held 7 bases outside the gene matches. Germline V CDR1 and CDR2: MNHEY, SVGAGI. The primer mix had 60 Vbeta and 13 Jbeta primers. Sequencing was performed with immunoSEQ multiplex PCR; in TCRdb, only in-frame clones are kept and a portion is missing. The top ten hold roughly 0.24% of the sample, which has 200,000 to 300,000 clones, around 84% seen once. These data originate in a study of cytomegalovirus exposure and HLA in healthy donors. The overall study: Drawn from HLA-typed donors, around 85 million unique TCRs were held in an early data release.

This chain connects TRBV6-5 to TRBJ1-5, with TRBD1 identical over 11 bases. Sequenced sample: PBMCs. The receptor comes from a girl aged 2 to 10 in good health and CMV-seronegative. Here the CDR3 reads CASRVGQGASQPQHF. In DNA, the CDR3 is TGTGCCAGCAGAGTTGGACAGGGGGCTAGTCAGCCCCAGCATTTT.